This TCR beta chain was profiled in a study of blood T cell repertoires in COVID-19. In the study overall: Whether acute or convalescent, the COVID-19 samples came from the United States, Italy and Spain. Sources were T cells, B-cell-depleted T cells, or PBMCs; the material itself was cDNA or gDNA.

CDR3 length: 17 amino acids. The germline CDR1 and CDR2 sequences are LGHNA and YNFKEQ. The V and J ends lost 1 base and 2 bases, in that order; junction bases with no gene match: 2. Original processing notes: Reference gene primers were amplified, and this amplification served to estimate nucleated cell counts. The protocol was immunoSEQ multiplex PCR, while the TCRdb copy is restricted to in-frame clones and leaves out a portion. V and J calls and clone size come straight from that table; D and trimming were deduced from the DNA. The table has 110,000 or so clones, 81% seen once. Source material: peripheral blood. The clonotype comes from a man aged 45-65 years with acute or convalescent COVID-19. The V gene is TRBV4-2, the J gene TRBJ2-3; 14 nucleotides agree with TRBD2. The CDR3 is CASSQGTSGGYTDTQYF. The CDR3 DNA follows: TGTGCCAGCAGCCAAGGGACTAGCGGGGGGTACACAGATACGCAGTATTTT.